This TCR beta chain was observed in a study of blood T cell repertoires in COVID-19. Across the study: PBMCs, B-cell-depleted T cells, or T cells were the source of the cDNA or gDNA that made up the material.

V lost 0 bases and J 2 bases, leaving 7 bases between the germline ends. Germline assignment: CDR1 SGHRS and CDR2 YFSETQ. The length of the CDR3 is 14 residues. Assay: immunoSEQ multiplex PCR; the TCRdb copy retains only in-frame clones and omits some. The sample contains some 120,000 clones, 65% to 85% of which appear only once. The rearrangement joins TRBV5-1 to TRBJ2-3; no clear D. Specimen: peripheral blood. The sequence came from a man under 40 with COVID-19, enrolled during active disease. CDR3 coding DNA: TGCGCCAGCAGCTTGGTGCGGATCACAGATACGCAGTATTTT. Protein: CASSLVRITDTQYF. The complete variable domain, with remaining parts taken from reference TRBV5-1 and TRBJ2-3, reads KAGVTQTPRYLIKTRGQQVTLSCSPISGHRSVSWYQQTPGQGLQFLFEYFSETQRNKGNFPGRFSGRQFSNSRSEMNVSTLELGDSALYLCASSLVRITDTQYFGPGTRLTVL.